The clone carrying this T cell receptor (beta chain) has only a few counts. Its antigen is not identified. This sample is part of a study of blood T cells in healthy people across ages. As for the study in general: Per every two T cells, about one barcoded beta molecule was captured by template switching. Study outcomes and limitations: Older individuals had lower TCR beta diversity per million T cells (the decline was roughly linear).

V was trimmed by 5 bases and J by 5 bases, leaving 16 bases between them. Per germline, CDR1 MNHEY and CDR2 SMNVEV (reference sequence). CDR3 length: 15 amino acids. It was with a sample-barcoded 5' primer and a J-beta primer mix that a second PCR of about 7 to 12 cycles was run. TCRdb redid the calling of the 5' RACE reads with MiXCR, one entry per CDR3 protein. Seen here are approximately 780,000 distinct CDR3 sequences, roughly 24% observed once, and the top ten hold 3%. These data also featured in a second study, about T cells of mothers and their children.

Material for sequencing was blood. The clonotype originates from a boy aged 10-17 years in good health. This rearrangement joins TRBV27 to TRBJ2-1; unclear D gene. The CDR3 reads CASSPRHHSNNEQFF. In DNA, the CDR3 is TGTGCCAGCAGTCCCCGGCACCACAGTAACAATGAGCAGTTCTTC.